The 10 T cell receptor beta chains below come from one sample, sequenced in a study of cytomegalovirus exposure and HLA in healthy donors (dated by TCRdb to the late 2010s). Libraries came from the immunoSEQ multiplex PCR assay. Held by TCRdb, this immuneACCESS table contains in-frame sequences only and omits some clones. Under half of the omission traces to an unresolved V gene where checked; the cause of the rest is unknown. The sample has approximately 82,000 clones on record, roughly 95% of them singletons. Jointly, the top ten make up nearly 0.7% of the sample. The sample consisted of PBMCs. Every receptor here comes from a woman younger than 30 in good health and CMV-seronegative.

Only one count was recorded for this clone. Written as DNA, the CDR3 is TGTGCCAGCACCTATGGGGACAGGGGGCTGGAGACTGAAGCTTTCTTT. It encodes CASTYGDRGLETEAFF. V gene TRBV6-6 combines with J gene TRBJ1-1; TRBD1 matches at 12 bases. V dropped 7 bases and J dropped 5; count of bases not matched to a gene: 11. The germline V gene encodes CDR1 MNHNY and CDR2 SVGAGI (reference sequence). The CDR3 totals 16 residues.

The chain has TRBV7-2 and TRBJ1-2, with 11 bases fitting TRBD1. The germline V gene encodes CDR1 SGHTA and CDR2 FQGNSA. CDR3 length equals 14 residues. V lost 6 bases, J lost 6 bases, and 6 bases stayed unmatched. The CDR3 DNA reads TGTGCCAGCAGGCCCGGGACAGGGGGGCATGGCTACACCTTC. Translated: CASRPGTGGHGYTF.

The V and J genes are TRBV5-1 and TRBJ1-1, with unresolved D. The CDR3 has 15 residues. V lost 0 bases and J 3 bases, leaving 12 bases between the germline ends. Germline V CDR1 and CDR2: SGHRS, YFSETQ. In nucleotides, the CDR3 is TGCGCCAGCAGCTTGGTTGTGGGCTCCGACACTGAAGCTTTCTTT. It yields the protein CASSLVVGSDTEAFF. The variable domain in full, completed from reference TRBV5-1 and TRBJ1-1, reads KAGVTQTPRYLIKTRGQQVTLSCSPISGHRSVSWYQQTPGQGLQFLFEYFSETQRNKGNFPGRFSGRQFSNSRSEMNVSTLELGDSALYLCASSLVVGSDTEAFFGQGTRLTVV.

This sequence joins TRBV10-3 and TRBJ1-5, with 7 bases identical to TRBD1. Germline V gene data show CDR1 as ENHRY and CDR2 as SYGVKD. V lost 10 bases to trimming and J lost 5 bases; unmatched junction nucleotides: 11. There are 14 residues in the CDR3. DNA for the CDR3: TGTGCCAGTACCAAGGGGGCGGTGGATCAGCCCCAGCATTTT. It encodes CASTKGAVDQPQHF.

The J gene is TRBJ2-7, the V gene TRBV7-8, with TRBD1 as a possible D gene (6 bases). CDR3 size: 14 residues. Germline CDR1 SGHVS, CDR2 FQNEAQ. Trimming cost V 3 bases and J 7 bases, with 16 bases left between them. CDR3 sequence reads: CASSLGRQVYEQYF. DNA of the CDR3: TGTGCCAGCAGCTTGGGCAGACAGGTCTATGAGCAGTACTTC.

This clone was seen once. This chain joins TRBV6-1 and TRBJ1-1; tentatively, D is TRBD1 (5 bases). The CDR3 is 15 amino acids. V gave up 6 bases and J gave up 4 bases, with 18 bases separating them. Germline values: CDR1 MNHNS, CDR2 SASEGT. The CDR3 here is CASSLTKGQGTEAFF. CDR3 DNA: TGTGCCAGCAGCCTCACTAAGGGCCAGGGCACTGAAGCTTTCTTT.

Here the CDR3 reads CASGGQNPYEQYF. The CDR3 DNA is TGCGCCAGTGGGGGACAGAACCCTTACGAGCAGTACTTC. V gene TRBV10-2 combines with J gene TRBJ2-7; 7 bases line up with TRBD1. From germline, CDR1 is WSHSY and CDR2 SAAADI. The CDR3 contains 13 residues. Losses at the gene ends were 9 bases for V and 4 bases for J; bases not matched to a gene: 9.

This clone occurred once. The V call is TRBV5-8, the J call TRBJ2-7; perhaps TRBD1 as D (5 bases). CDR3 length: 15 amino acids. Germline loops: CDR1 SGHTS, CDR2 YDEGEE. The V and J ends lost 0 bases and 2 bases respectively, with 12 bases between them. CDR3 in amino acids: CASSLGWGGTYEQYF. Here the CDR3 DNA reads TGTGCCAGCAGCTTGGGCTGGGGCGGAACCTACGAGCAGTACTTC.

The rearrangement uses TRBV27 and TRBJ1-2, with D possibly TRBD1 on 6 matching bases. The CDR3 runs 13 residues. V lost 2 bases and J 5 bases, leaving 9 bases between the germline ends. Germline CDR1 MNHEY, CDR2 SMNVEV (reference sequence). The CDR3 loop is CASSLGQGYGYTF. The CDR3 DNA follows: TGTGCCAGCAGTTTAGGCCAGGGGTATGGCTACACCTTC.

The V gene is TRBV2, the J gene TRBJ2-1; TRBD1 matches 7 bases. The length of the CDR3 is 15 residues. Germline loops: CDR1 SNHLY, CDR2 FYNNEI. V dropped 8 bases and J dropped 3; count of bases not matched to a gene: 10. This CDR3 is CASLFDRASYNEQFF. Written as DNA, the CDR3 is TGTGCCAGCCTTTTCGACAGGGCTAGCTACAATGAGCAGTTCTTC. The variable domain in full, completed from reference TRBV2 and TRBJ2-1, reads EPEVTQTPSHQVTQMGQEVILRCVPISNHLYFYWYRQILGQKVEFLVSFYNNEISEKSEIFDDQFSVERPDGSNFTLKIRSTKLEDSAMYFCASLFDRASYNEQFFGPGTRLTVL.